The 9 T cell receptor beta chains below come from one sample, sequenced in a study of T-cell reconstitution after alpha-beta-depleted transplantation in children. Preparation of the TCRbeta library involved a method that used unique molecular identifiers. TCRdb processed the PCR reads anew with MiXCR; each CDR3 protein has one entry. The sample has fewer than 550,000 distinct CDR3 sequences; around 9.9% are singletons. The sequenced sample was PBMCs from the stem cell graft donor, obtained from the stem cell graft. These receptors all stem from a human donor who donated a stem cell graft to a child with acute myeloid leukemia.

Points on this clonotype: The junction differs from germline at one of its ends, possibly a read error. The V call is TRBV20-1, the J call TRBJ2-2, with 8 positions matching TRBD1. In germline, CDR1 is DFQATT, CDR2 SNEGSKA (reference sequence). The length of the CDR3 is 17 residues. The chain's CDR3 is CCARNLGQGRATGELFF. CDR3 in DNA: TGCTGTGCAAGAAATCTAGGACAGGGACGGGCCACCGGGGAGCTGTTTTTT.

This clonotype was observed a few times. The chain couples TRBV2 to TRBJ1-1; D is uncertain. Germline V lookup: CDR1 SNHLY, CDR2 FYNNEI. The V end was cut by 4 bases, the J end by 0 bases, with 12 bases between. CDR3 size: 15 residues. The CDR3 DNA follows: TGTGCCAGCAGTGCTCTCGTTACCTTGAACACTGAAGCTTTCTTT. Translated: CASSALVTLNTEAFF.

This CDR3 is CASSFSGSNEQFF. CDR3 DNA: TGCGCCAGCAGCTTTAGCGGGAGCAATGAGCAGTTCTTC. This chain uses TRBV5-1 with TRBJ2-1; 9 bases are shared with TRBD2. V lost 2 bases to trimming and J lost 6 bases; unmatched junction nucleotides: 0. Germline V lookup: CDR1 SGHRS, CDR2 YFSETQ. This CDR3 is 13 amino acids long.

This clonotype appeared a few times. This chain uses TRBV5-1 with TRBJ2-4; D is unresolved. The length of the CDR3 is 16 residues. Trimming took 0 bases from V and 2 from J, leaving 12 bases between them. The germline V gene encodes CDR1 SGHRS and CDR2 YFSETQ. The CDR3 nucleotides read TGCGCCAGCAGCTTGGATCCCTATAAGCCCAAAAACATTCAGTACTTC. This codes for CASSLDPYKPKNIQYF.

This clonotype was counted ten times or more. This chain joins TRBV18 and TRBJ1-4; D call uncertain. Germline lookup yields CDR1 KGHSH and CDR2 LQKENI. Trimming removed 5 bases from V and 1 base from J, with 11 bases in between. The CDR3 sequence is 15 residues long. This chain's CDR3 is CASSTGPRTNEKLFF. The CDR3 bases are TGTGCCAGCTCAACGGGCCCCAGAACTAATGAAAAACTGTTTTTT.

The chain carries TRBV13 and TRBJ2-2; tentative D call: TRBD2 (5 bases). Germline CDR1 and CDR2: PRHDT and FYEKMQ (reference sequence). V gave up 5 bases and J gave up 6 bases, with 16 bases separating them. This CDR3 has 15 residues. Written as DNA, the CDR3 is TGTGCCAGCAGCAGGGTATCTCGGCGGGCCGGGGAGCTGTTTTTT. It encodes CASSRVSRRAGELFF.

The rearrangement uses TRBV7-6 and TRBJ2-3; 12 bases map to TRBD2. Germline CDR1 reads SGHVS; CDR2 reads FNYEAQ. V gave up 2 bases and J gave up 1 base; unmatched junction bases: 10. There are 19 residues in the CDR3. The CDR3 is CASSLSLAGGPVGTDTQYF. The CDR3 DNA reads TGTGCCAGCAGCTTATCGCTAGCGGGGGGGCCTGTTGGCACAGATACGCAGTATTTT.

J is TRBJ2-3 and V is TRBV5-1, with 7 bases identical to TRBD2. Per germline, CDR1 SGHRS and CDR2 YFSETQ. V shed 4 bases, J shed 0 bases, and the junction held 8 bases outside the gene matches. CDR3 length equals 16 residues. The CDR3 bases are TGCGCCAGCAGCCGTGAAGCGGGGACTAGCACAGATACGCAGTATTTT. Translating it yields CASSREAGTSTDTQYF.

The sample holds a few counts of this clonotype. This chain uses TRBV29-1 with TRBJ2-7; D may be TRBD1 or TRBD2 (6 bases each). V shed 8 bases and J shed 6 bases, with 17 bases lying between them. Germline values: CDR1 SQVTM, CDR2 ANQGSEA. The CDR3 loop spans 12 amino acids. CDR3 nucleotides: TGCAGCTACAAGGGGGGTCGGACCGAGCAGTACTTC. Translation gives CSYKGGRTEQYF.